This TCR beta chain was documented in a study of cytomegalovirus exposure and HLA in healthy donors. Findings of the study overall: Follow-up analysis found HLA locus-dependent TCR association rates, highest for DRB1 and lowest for HLA-C. In vitro testing confirmed a few CMV-associated chains as specific for CMV antigens. A later analysis appeared to link common viral pathogens to several of the most significant clusters. In a later analysis, TCR beta V- and J-gene trimming showed a link to a missense DCLRE1C variant.

With 1 base removed from V and 5 bases from J, the gap between germline ends came to 10 bases. The CDR3 contains 14 residues. Germline CDR1 SGDLS, CDR2 YYNGEE. About this clone: Its specificity is not known.

Primers included in the PCR were 60 Vbeta and 13 Jbeta primers. The table came from immunoSEQ multiplex PCR; TCRdb's copy has only in-frame clones and leaves some out. The sample has under 200,000 clones, 86% seen once. The source material was PBMCs. This TCR was recovered from a woman younger than 45 in good health and CMV-seronegative. The gene calls are TRBV9 and TRBJ2-1; no clear D gene. This CDR3 is CASSVQQLDNEQFF. DNA of the CDR3: TGTGCCAGCAGCGTACAACAGTTGGACAATGAGCAGTTCTTC. The whole variable domain, remainder taken from reference TRBV9 and TRBJ2-1, is DSGVTQTPKHLITATGQRVTLRCSPRSGDLSVYWYQQSLDQGLQFLIQYYNGEERAKGNILERFSAQQFPDLHSELNLSSLELGDSALYFCASSVQQLDNEQFFGPGTRLTVL.